These 14 T cell receptor beta chains came from one sample sequenced in a study of cytomegalovirus exposure and HLA in healthy donors. The primer mix had 60 Vbeta and 13 Jbeta primers. Sequencing used immunoSEQ multiplex PCR; TCRdb keeps in-frame clones, though not all of them. The sample gives more than 95,000 clones, roughly three quarters of which show up once; roughly 3.2% is in the top ten. Sequencing was performed on PBMCs. These receptor sequences come from a man younger than 40 in good health and CMV-seronegative.

The V gene is TRBV5-1, the J gene TRBJ2-5; D uncertain. Germline CDR1 SGHRS, CDR2 YFSETQ. The CDR3 contains 14 residues. V shed 6 bases and J shed 2 bases, with 14 bases lying between them. CDR3: CASTLLPSQETQYF. For the CDR3, the DNA is TGCGCCAGCACCCTTCTTCCGTCTCAAGAGACCCAGTACTTC. The whole variable domain, remainder taken from reference TRBV5-1 and TRBJ2-5, is KAGVTQTPRYLIKTRGQQVTLSCSPISGHRSVSWYQQTPGQGLQFLFEYFSETQRNKGNFPGRFSGRQFSNSRSEMNVSTLELGDSALYLCASTLLPSQETQYFGPGTRLLVL.

The chain links TRBV27 to TRBJ1-5, with TRBD1 identical over 9 bases. This CDR3 contains 15 residues. J was trimmed by 4 bases and V by 4 bases; bases with no gene match: 5. Germline CDR1 reads MNHEY; CDR2 reads SMNVEV (reference sequence). Here the CDR3 DNA reads TGTGCCAGCAGTTCCCGGACAGGGGCGAATCAGCCCCAGCATTTT. It translates to CASSSRTGANQPQHF.

The chain employs TRBV6-5 and TRBJ2-2, with 8 bases aligning to TRBD1. J was trimmed by 7 bases and V by 5 bases; bases with no gene match: 6. Germline CDR1 reads MNHEY; CDR2 reads SVGAGI. CDR3 length equals 14 residues. The CDR3 sequence: CASSPRQGNGELFF. The CDR3 DNA reads as TGTGCCAGCAGTCCCAGACAGGGGAACGGGGAGCTGTTTTTT.

This chain uses TRBV7-8 with TRBJ2-7; TRBD1 matches 9 bases. Trimming took 4 bases from V and 5 from J; bases not matched to a gene: 15. Germline values: CDR1 SGHVS, CDR2 FQNEAQ. This CDR3 is built from 17 residues. The CDR3 region has the DNA TGTGCCAGCAGCTATACTCACCAAGGACAGGGGTTGAACGAGCAGTACTTC. Protein: CASSYTHQGQGLNEQYF.

The chain has TRBV7-2 and TRBJ2-1; D unresolved. The CDR3 consists of 15 residues. Germline V gene lookup returns CDR1 SGHTA and CDR2 FQGNSA. V lost 6 bases and J 5 bases, leaving 17 bases between the germline ends. Here the CDR3 DNA reads TGTGCCAGCAGTCCTGGGCCAATCTTAAACAATGAGCAGTTCTTC. Translation gives CASSPGPILNNEQFF.

This chain links TRBV6-1 with TRBJ2-3; 11 bases line up with TRBD2. Germline V gene data show CDR1 as MNHNS and CDR2 as SASEGT. V was pared by 4 bases and J by 0 bases, with 15 bases of the junction left unmatched. The CDR3 sequence is 20 residues long. CDR3 amino acids: CASSAMSLAGAYSSTDTQYF. In nucleotides, the CDR3 is TGTGCCAGCAGTGCCATGTCACTAGCGGGAGCCTATTCTAGCACAGATACGCAGTATTTT.

The V call is TRBV14, the J call TRBJ1-1; TRBD1 aligns across 8 bases. Germline-derived CDR1 and CDR2 are SGHDN and FVKESK. Trimming at V came to 1 base and at J to 7 bases, leaving 2 bases not matched to a gene. This CDR3 is built from 13 residues. DNA for the CDR3: TGTGCCAGCAGCCAAGGACAGGGGATTGAAGCTTTCTTT. Its translation: CASSQGQGIEAFF.

J is TRBJ2-7 and V is TRBV6-1, with D possibly being TRBD2 (6 bases). The CDR3 covers 14 residues. Trimming shortened V by 7 bases and J by 4 bases, and 17 bases separated the two germline ends. The V gene's germline CDR1 is MNHNS and CDR2 SASEGT. The CDR3 protein is CASTLRVGGYEQYF. The CDR3 bases are TGTGCCAGCACCCTTAGGGTGGGGGGATACGAGCAGTACTTC.

J is TRBJ1-4 and V is TRBV6-5; unclear D gene. Trimming took 4 bases from V and 0 from J, leaving 6 bases between them. From germline, CDR1 is MNHEY and CDR2 SVGAGI. The CDR3 loop spans 14 amino acids. The CDR3 is CASSFGTTNEKLFF. The DNA for the CDR3 is TGTGCCAGCAGTTTCGGGACAACTAATGAAAAACTGTTTTTT.

The V and J genes are TRBV29-1 and TRBJ2-3; D not certain. V lost 1 base, J lost 2 bases, and 7 bases lay in between. The CDR3 has 13 amino acids. Looked up from germline, CDR1 is SQVTM and CDR2 is ANQGSEA. The CDR3 protein is CSVEGANTDTQYF. The CDR3 DNA reads TGCAGCGTTGAAGGGGCGAACACAGATACGCAGTATTTT.

The chain combines TRBV12-5 with TRBJ1-1, with D possibly being TRBD1 (6 bases). This CDR3 has 15 amino acids. Germline V gives CDR1 LGHNT, CDR2 FRNRAP. V was shortened by 1 base and J by 2 bases, with 11 bases between the two germline ends. The CDR3 DNA reads as TGTGCTAGTGGTTTGGGTTGGACAGATAACACTGAAGCTTTCTTT. Amino acid sequence: CASGLGWTDNTEAFF.

The rearrangement joins TRBV19 to TRBJ1-3; 7 nucleotides align to TRBD1. CDR3 length equals 14 residues. V shed 6 bases and J 2 bases; nucleotides not matched to a gene: 4. Germline CDR1 reads LNHDA; CDR2 reads SQIVND (reference sequence). The CDR3 nucleotides read TGTGCCAGTAGATTGACAGGGACTGGAAACACCATATATTTT. It specifies CASRLTGTGNTIYF.

The chain links TRBV29-1 to TRBJ1-2; no reliable D call. The CDR3 runs to 10 residues. V was clipped by 6 bases and J by 3 bases, with 5 bases between them. Germline CDR1 is SQVTM and CDR2 is ANQGSEA. The CDR3 protein is CSVADYGYTF. The CDR3 DNA reads TGCAGCGTCGCGGACTATGGCTACACCTTC.

The rearrangement links TRBV25-1 to TRBJ2-2, with 8 bases that match TRBD1. This CDR3 is built from 14 residues. With 7 bases clipped from V and 5 bases from J, the junction kept 6 bases outside the gene matches. The germline V gene encodes CDR1 MGHDK and CDR2 SYGVNS. Written as DNA, the CDR3 is TGTGCCAGCACAGGGGGCGCGGGGACCGGGGAGCTGTTTTTT. It yields the protein CASTGGAGTGELFF.